The 27 T cell receptor beta chains listed next were all sequenced from one sample in a study of T cell repertoires in cytomegalovirus infection. MiXCR, applied by TCRdb to the reads, yields one record per CDR3 protein. The sample contains 680,000 or so distinct CDR3 sequences, less than 40% of which appear only once. The sample consisted of PBMCs. The receptor source for this set is a human donor in good health (CMV status not recorded). Some clones in this sample may be carry-over from other donors' samples.

This clonotype was detected a few times. The chain links TRBV4-1 to TRBJ1-1; D is undetermined. The CDR3 sequence is 14 residues long. V lost 6 bases and J lost 1, with 12 bases in between. Germline V gene sequence: CDR1 MGHRA, CDR2 YSYEKL. For the CDR3, the DNA is TGCGCCAGCAGGGGCATTCTGAGGAACACTGAAGCTTTCTTT. Amino acids: CASRGILRNTEAFF.

The chain employs TRBV7-2 and TRBJ2-1; D perhaps matches TRBD2 (6 bases). Deletions cut 5 bases from V and 7 bases from J, with 18 bases between. Germline V gene lookup returns CDR1 SGHTA and CDR2 FQGNSA. The CDR3 has 15 amino acids. The CDR3 DNA follows: TGTGCCAGCAGCCCCGGGACTCGAAGTAGGAATGAGCAGTTCTTC. The encoded protein is CASSPGTRSRNEQFF.

The V call is TRBV30, the J call TRBJ1-5; tentative D call: TRBD1 (6 bases). CDR1 GTSNPN and CDR2 SVGIG come from the germline V gene (reference sequence). The CDR3 covers 14 residues. V lost 1 base, J lost 7 bases, and 14 bases lay in between. CDR3: CAWSGGYQGQPQHF. The CDR3 coding sequence is TGTGCCTGGAGTGGGGGCTACCAGGGGCAGCCCCAGCATTTT.

This clonotype was observed a few times. J is TRBJ2-7 and V is TRBV5-1, with D hard to call. This CDR3 contains 13 residues. Germline V lookup: CDR1 SGHRS, CDR2 YFSETQ. Trimming stripped 1 base from V and 3 bases from J, with 8 bases between. CDR3: CASSLNGNYEQYF. Written as DNA, the CDR3 is TGCGCCAGCAGCTTGAACGGCAACTACGAGCAGTACTTC.

The V call is TRBV10-3, the J call TRBJ2-3, with a possible D match to TRBD2 (6 bases). The germline CDR1 and CDR2 sequences are ENHRY and SYGVKD. This CDR3 contains 15 residues. The CDR3, as DNA: TGTGCGGCCATGGCCAGCGGGCCGCTCACAGATACGCAGTATTTT. Encoded protein: CAAMASGPLTDTQYF.

This chain links TRBV6-1 with TRBJ2-3; tentative D call: TRBD2 (5 bases). V lost 2 bases and J lost 1, with 10 bases in between. The germline CDR1 and CDR2 sequences are MNHNS and SASEGT. The CDR3 runs to 15 residues. The CDR3 DNA reads TGTGCCAGCAGTGAATGGGCGCGGGGCACAGATACGCAGTATTTT. Translation: CASSEWARGTDTQYF.

This rearrangement joins TRBV12-3 or TRBV12-4 to TRBJ1-6, with a tentative D call TRBD1 (5 bases). The CDR3 is 16 amino acids. Trimming took 2 bases from V and 9 from J, leaving 17 bases between them. CDR3 sequence reads: CASSLRRANPSSPLHF. CDR3 DNA sequence: TGTGCCAGCAGTTTACGCAGGGCTAACCCTAGTTCACCCCTCCACTTT.

This clonotype was detected a few times. The chain has TRBV28 and TRBJ2-7; 11 nucleotides align to TRBD1. Trimming cost V 5 bases and J 6 bases; bases outside gene matches: 3. Germline V gives CDR1 MDHEN, CDR2 SYDVKM. The CDR3 is made up of 13 amino acids. The CDR3 nucleotides are TGTGCCAGCAGTAGGGGGACAGGGGGCGAGCAGTACTTC. It translates to CASSRGTGGEQYF.

This chain joins TRBV7-8 and TRBJ2-7, with D uncertain. The CDR3 totals 14 residues. Germline V lookup: CDR1 SGHVS, CDR2 FQNEAQ. Trimming took off 6 bases at V and 0 bases at J, with 12 bases between the two ends. Here the CDR3 reads CASSTMESSYEQYF. DNA for the CDR3: TGTGCCAGCAGTACCATGGAAAGCTCCTACGAGCAGTACTTC.

This clonotype was seen more than once but under ten times. The genes are TRBV10-3 and TRBJ2-3; weak D call: TRBD2 (5 bases). Germline V CDR1 and CDR2: ENHRY, SYGVKD. V was cut by 2 bases and J by 4 bases, with 13 bases left in between. The CDR3 sequence is 15 residues long. The CDR3 region has the DNA TGTGCCATCAGTGAGGGGAGCGGAAGGGCAGATACGCAGTATTTT. Translating gives CAISEGSGRADTQYF.

This chain connects TRBV28 to TRBJ1-2; weak D call: TRBD1 (6 bases). The V gene lost 4 bases and the J gene lost 4 bases, with 19 bases spanning the gap. The CDR3 consists of 16 residues. Germline lookup yields CDR1 MDHEN and CDR2 SYDVKM. The chain's CDR3 is CASSSRRGGGGYGYTF. The CDR3 DNA reads TGTGCCAGCAGTTCGCGGCGTGGGGGAGGGGGCTATGGCTACACCTTC.

This clonotype showed up just a few times. The V and J genes are TRBV7-8 and TRBJ1-2, with 12 bases lining up with TRBD1. CDR3 length: 16 residues. Germline trimming cut 1 base from V and 5 bases from J; bases unmatched to any gene: 5. The germline gives CDR1 SGHVS, CDR2 FQNEAQ. The CDR3: CASSLEGQGAGYGYTF. The DNA for the CDR3 is TGTGCCAGCAGCTTAGAGGGACAGGGGGCAGGGTATGGCTACACCTTC.

The chain employs TRBV6-6 and TRBJ1-5, with 7 bases identical to TRBD1. The V segment lost 8 bases and the J segment 7 bases; nucleotides outside the gene matches: 8. The CDR3 extends over 13 amino acids. Germline CDR1 and CDR2: MNHNY and SVGAGI (reference sequence). CDR3 sequence reads: CASQTGDRQPQHF. The CDR3 nucleotides read TGTGCCAGCCAAACAGGGGATCGGCAGCCCCAGCATTTT.

This clonotype appeared many times. The chain joins TRBV7-3 to TRBJ1-6; weak D call: TRBD1 (5 bases). The CDR3 runs to 14 residues. The germline V gene encodes CDR1 SGHTA and CDR2 FQGTGA. Trimming left V 3 bases short and J 5 bases short, with 8 bases between. DNA for the CDR3: TGTGCCAGCAGCTTCGGGACGGATAATTCACCCCTCCACTTT. Translating it yields CASSFGTDNSPLHF.

This clonotype was seen more than once but under ten times. This chain's CDR3 is CASSWGLRNTEAFF. CDR3 sequence (DNA): TGTGCCAGCAGCTGGGGACTCAGGAACACTGAAGCTTTCTTT. V usage is TRBV7-2 and J usage is TRBJ1-1; tentative D call: TRBD1 (5 bases). Germline CDR1 and CDR2: SGHTA and FQGNSA. Trimming removed 4 bases at V and 1 base at J, with 10 bases between. The CDR3 runs 14 residues.

This chain joins TRBV27 and TRBJ1-5; tentative D call: TRBD1 (6 bases). The V gene lost 6 bases and the J gene lost 7 bases, with 19 bases spanning the gap. Germline values: CDR1 MNHEY, CDR2 SMNVEV (reference sequence). The CDR3 covers 15 residues. CDR3: CASRVSMGASQPQHF. The CDR3 DNA reads TGTGCCAGCAGGGTCTCAATGGGGGCTTCGCAGCCCCAGCATTTT.

Only one count was recorded for this clonotype. The gene calls are TRBV2 and TRBJ1-6; TRBD1 matches 7 bases. J lost 14 bases, V lost 6 bases, and 7 bases had no gene match. Germline lookup yields CDR1 SNHLY and CDR2 FYNNEI. The CDR3 contains 12 residues. CDR3 sequence reads: CASRPGQLTLHF. The DNA of the CDR3 is TGTGCCAGCAGGCCGGGACAGCTCACCCTCCACTTT.

The V and J genes are TRBV2 and TRBJ1-1, with D possibly matching TRBD1 (6 bases). V shed 6 bases and J shed 0 bases, with 11 bases lying between them. This CDR3 comprises 14 residues. Germline values: CDR1 SNHLY, CDR2 FYNNEI. Here the CDR3 reads CASRKDSMNTEAFF. In DNA, the CDR3 is TGTGCCAGCAGGAAGGACAGCATGAACACTGAAGCTTTCTTT. Variable domain in full (rest from reference TRBV2 and TRBJ1-1): EPEVTQTPSHQVTQMGQEVILRCVPISNHLYFYWYRQILGQKVEFLVSFYNNEISEKSEIFDDQFSVERPDGSNFTLKIRSTKLEDSAMYFCASRKDSMNTEAFFGQGTRLTVV.

The V and J genes are TRBV10-3 and TRBJ2-1; D not certain. Trimming shortened V by 3 bases and J by 10 bases, and 13 bases separated the two germline ends. Germline V gene lookup returns CDR1 ENHRY and CDR2 SYGVKD. The CDR3 covers 13 residues. The CDR3: CAISEELAEEQFF. The DNA for the CDR3 is TGTGCCATCAGTGAAGAATTGGCGGAGGAGCAGTTCTTC.

The chain joins TRBV20-1 to TRBJ1-5, with D possibly TRBD1 on 5 matching bases. Germline V gene sequence: CDR1 DFQATT, CDR2 SNEGSKA (reference sequence). This CDR3 contains 16 residues. Trimming cost V 0 bases and J 2 bases, with 14 bases left between them. The CDR3 is CSAREAGVHGNQPQHF. The CDR3 DNA reads TGCAGTGCTAGAGAGGCGGGGGTCCACGGCAATCAGCCCCAGCATTTT.

As concerns this clonotype: One end of the junction fails to match germline, which may point to a read error. V and J are TRBV27 and TRBJ2-7, with unresolved D. Germline loops: CDR1 MNHEY, CDR2 SMNVEV (reference sequence). This CDR3 comprises 15 residues. DNA of the CDR3: TGTGACAGCAGTCTCCGCCCTCCGGTGGGCTACGAGCAGTACTTC. Its protein product is CDSSLRPPVGYEQYF.

The J gene is TRBJ2-6, the V gene TRBV27; D perhaps matches TRBD1 (6 bases). The V gene lost 3 bases and the J gene lost 4 bases, with 13 bases spanning the gap. CDR3 size: 16 residues. Germline-derived CDR1 and CDR2 are MNHEY and SMNVEV (reference sequence). The CDR3 DNA follows: TGTGCCAGCAGTTTCAGTCGGACAGCGGGGGCCAACGTCCTGACTTTC. Its protein product is CASSFSRTAGANVLTF.

This chain's CDR3 is CASSLRQQGTYEQYF. The DNA for the CDR3 is TGTGCCAGCAGTTTACGACAACAGGGGACATACGAGCAGTACTTC. The gene calls are TRBV28 and TRBJ2-7; 7 bases agree with TRBD1. This CDR3 region has 15 residues. Germline lookup yields CDR1 MDHEN and CDR2 SYDVKM. J lost 4 bases, V lost 2 bases, and 8 bases had no gene match.

This clonotype was counted only a few times. V usage is TRBV7-9 and J usage is TRBJ1-3; D is possibly TRBD1 (5 bases). The V gene lost 2 bases and the J gene lost 7 bases, with 15 bases spanning the gap. CDR1 and CDR2 from the germline V gene are SEHNR and FQNEAQ (reference sequence). This CDR3 comprises 15 residues. The chain's CDR3 is CASSLILGGINTIYF. The CDR3 nucleotides read TGTGCCAGCAGCTTAATTCTCGGGGGGATCAACACCATATATTTT.

The chain recombines TRBV14 with TRBJ2-7, with 9 bases aligning to TRBD1. CDR3 size: 15 residues. The ends lost 1 base at V and 5 bases at J; junction bases unmatched: 6. The germline V gene encodes CDR1 SGHDN and CDR2 FVKESK. Here the CDR3 reads CASSQGDRVNDEQYF. CDR3 in DNA: TGTGCCAGCAGCCAAGGGGACAGGGTAAACGACGAGCAGTACTTC.

With respect to this clonotype: A single base separates this from a much larger clone, so it may be a read error. The genes are TRBV7-2 and TRBJ2-7; possibly TRBD2 for D (6 bases). V was clipped by 3 bases and J by 0 bases, with 12 bases between them. The CDR3 is 15 residues long. CDR1 and CDR2 (germline): SGHTA, FQGNSA. The CDR3 loop reads CASSFSGGGSYEQYF. CDR3 DNA sequence: TGTGCCAGCAGCTTTTCTGGGGGAGGCTCCTACGAGCAGTACTTC.

This clonotype was found a few times. The gene calls are TRBV15 and TRBJ1-1; D uncertain. CDR1 LNHNV and CDR2 YYDKDF come from the germline V gene (reference sequence). This CDR3 region has 13 residues. Trimming shortened V by 4 bases and J by 0 bases, and 6 bases separated the two germline ends. The CDR3 DNA sequence: TGTGCCACCAGCACGGGGTTGAACACTGAAGCTTTCTTT. Protein product: CATSTGLNTEAFF.